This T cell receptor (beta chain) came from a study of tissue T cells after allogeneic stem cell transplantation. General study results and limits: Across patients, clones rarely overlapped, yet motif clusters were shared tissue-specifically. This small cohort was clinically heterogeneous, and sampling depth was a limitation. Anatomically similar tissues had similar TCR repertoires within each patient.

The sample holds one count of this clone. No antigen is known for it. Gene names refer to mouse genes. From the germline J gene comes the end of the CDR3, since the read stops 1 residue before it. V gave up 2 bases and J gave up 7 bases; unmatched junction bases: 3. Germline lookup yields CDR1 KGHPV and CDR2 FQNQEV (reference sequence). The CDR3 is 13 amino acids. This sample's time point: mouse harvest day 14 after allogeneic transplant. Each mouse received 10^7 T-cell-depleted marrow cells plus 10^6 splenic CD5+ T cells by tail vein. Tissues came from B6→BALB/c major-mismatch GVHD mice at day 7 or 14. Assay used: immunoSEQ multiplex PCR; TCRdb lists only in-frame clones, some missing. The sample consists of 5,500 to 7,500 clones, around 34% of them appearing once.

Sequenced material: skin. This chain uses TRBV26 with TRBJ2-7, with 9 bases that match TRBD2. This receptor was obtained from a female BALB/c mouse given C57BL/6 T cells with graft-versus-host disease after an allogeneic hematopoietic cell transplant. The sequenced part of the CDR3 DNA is TGTGCCAGCAGTCTGCGCTGGGGGGGGGAACAGTAC. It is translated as CASSLRWGGEQY. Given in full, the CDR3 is CASSLRWGGEQYF.